This is a list of T cell receptor beta chains from one sample in a study of T cells in Graves' hyperthyroidism and ophthalmopathy. TCRdb called the multiplex PCR reads again in MiXCR, with one record for every CDR3 protein. This sample yields under 250,000 distinct CDR3 sequences, of which 17% are seen a single time; roughly 49% belongs to the top ten. Material: blood. The receptor set was obtained from a woman aged 45 to 65 with Graves' hyperthyroidism. CDR3s include the opening cysteine and the closing phenylalanine or tryptophan. The order of the fields is D gene, clone size, V gene, J gene, CDR3 DNA, CDR3 protein. D genes are given only for firm matches. For some rows the clone size is stated as once, few or many, or as a class when expanded; others skip it.

-	many	TRBV10-3	TRBJ1-1	TGTGCCATAGGGGCACAAGGGGGTTTGTACACTGAAGCTTTCTTT	CAIGAQGGLYTEAFF
-	many	TRBV11-2	TRBJ2-7	TGTGCCAGCAGCTTAGATCTGGGGCAGGGAGCTTCCTACGAGCAGTACTTC	CASSLDLGQGASYEQYF
-	many	TRBV7-8	TRBJ2-7	TGTGCCAGCAGCCGGGGTCGGCTAGTCGGCAACGAGCAGTACTTC	CASSRGRLVGNEQYF
TRBD1	many	TRBV29-1	TRBJ1-1	TGCAGCGCCCCGGGACAGGCGAACACTGAAGCTTTCTTT	CSAPGQANTEAFF
-	many	TRBV7-2	TRBJ2-7	TGTGCCAGCGAACCGGCCATGGGGGTCAACTTCTACGAGCAGTACTTC	CASEPAMGVNFYEQYF
-	few	TRBV7-8	TRBJ1-1	TGTGCCAGCAGTCAGTCCGACGCTGAAGCTTTCTTT	CASSQSDAEAFF
-	many	TRBV15	TRBJ1-1	TGTGCCACCAGCTTGGACAGACTCACTGAAGCTTTCTTT	CATSLDRLTEAFF
-	many	TRBV18	TRBJ2-5	TGTGCCAGCTCACCACCGACTGGGCAAGAGACCCAGTACTTC	CASSPPTGQETQYF
-	many	TRBV30	TRBJ1-5	TGTGCCTGGAAATCTCAGGGGATTAGTCAGCCCCAGCATTTT	CAWKSQGISQPQHF
-	once	TRBV20-1	TRBJ1-6	TGCAGTGCTAGAGATATGACAGAGAACTATAATTCACCCCTCCACTTT	CSARDMTENYNSPLHF
TRBD2	-	TRBV4-2	TRBJ2-1	TGTGCCAGCAGCTCGGGGGGGCGGGCGACCTGGTACAATGAGCAGTTCTTC	CASSSGGRATWYNEQFF
TRBD2	many	TRBV27	TRBJ2-5	TGTGCCAGCAGTTCCCGGGCCAAACAAGCGGGATACCTCCGGGAGACCCAGTACTTC	CASSSRAKQAGYLRETQYF
-	-	TRBV5-8	TRBJ1-4	TGTGCCAGCAGCTTGCGAGATAATGAAAAACTGTTTTTT	CASSLRDNEKLFF
-	-	TRBV19	TRBJ1-2	TGTGCCAGTAGTCTCAGTAGGGTAGATGGCTACACCTTC	CASSLSRVDGYTF
TRBD1	-	TRBV29-1	TRBJ2-7	TGCAGCGTTGAAGGACAGGGGGCCGCCTACGAGCAGTACTTC	CSVEGQGAAYEQYF
-	few	TRBV6-2/TRBV6-3	TRBJ1-6	TGTGCCAGCAGTTACTCGAGAGGTGGCAACTCCTATAATTCACCCCTCCACTTT	CASSYSRGGNSYNSPLHF
TRBD2	many	TRBV7-8	TRBJ2-7	TGTGCCAGCAGCTCTTTAGCGGGGTTCTACGAGCAGTACTTC	CASSSLAGFYEQYF